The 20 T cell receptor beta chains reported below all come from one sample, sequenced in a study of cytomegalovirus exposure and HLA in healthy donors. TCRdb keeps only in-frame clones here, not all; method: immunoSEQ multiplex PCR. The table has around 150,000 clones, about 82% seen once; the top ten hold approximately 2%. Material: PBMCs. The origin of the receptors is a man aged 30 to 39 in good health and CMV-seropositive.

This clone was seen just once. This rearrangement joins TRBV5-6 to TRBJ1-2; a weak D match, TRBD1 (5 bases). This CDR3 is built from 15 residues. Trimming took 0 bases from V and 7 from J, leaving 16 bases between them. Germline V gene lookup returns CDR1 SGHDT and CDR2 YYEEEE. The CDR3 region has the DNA TGTGCCAGCAGCTTGGCCGCAGGGTACGGTGCTGGCTACACCTTC. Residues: CASSLAAGYGAGYTF. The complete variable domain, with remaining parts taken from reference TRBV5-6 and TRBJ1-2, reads DAGVTQSPTHLIKTRGQQVTLRCSPKSGHDTVSWYQQALGQGPQFIFQYYEEEERQRGNFPDRFSGHQFPNYSSELNVNALLLGDSALYLCASSLAAGYGAGYTFGSGTRLTVV.

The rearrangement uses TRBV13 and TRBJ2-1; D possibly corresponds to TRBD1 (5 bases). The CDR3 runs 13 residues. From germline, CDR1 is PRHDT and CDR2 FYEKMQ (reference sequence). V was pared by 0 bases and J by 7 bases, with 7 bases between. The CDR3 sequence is CASSLGGANEQFF. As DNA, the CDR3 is TGTGCCAGCAGCTTAGGAGGGGCAAATGAGCAGTTCTTC.

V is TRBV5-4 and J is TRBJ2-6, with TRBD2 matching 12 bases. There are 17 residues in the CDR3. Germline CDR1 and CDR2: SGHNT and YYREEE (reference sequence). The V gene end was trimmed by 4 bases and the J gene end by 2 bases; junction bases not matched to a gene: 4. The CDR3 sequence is CASSALAGGAGANVLTF. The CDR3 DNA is TGTGCCAGCAGCGCGCTAGCGGGGGGGGCTGGGGCCAACGTCCTGACTTTC. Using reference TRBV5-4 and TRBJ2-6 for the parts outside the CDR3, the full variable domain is ETGVTQSPTHLIKTRGQQVTLRCSSQSGHNTVSWYQQALGQGPQFIFQYYREEENGRGNFPPRFSGLQFPNYSSELNVNALELDDSALYLCASSALAGGAGANVLTFGAGSRLTVL.

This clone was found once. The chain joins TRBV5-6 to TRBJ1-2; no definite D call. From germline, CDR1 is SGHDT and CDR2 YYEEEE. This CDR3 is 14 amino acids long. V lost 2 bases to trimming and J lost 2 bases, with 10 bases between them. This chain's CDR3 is CASSFKQTNYGYTF. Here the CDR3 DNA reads TGTGCCAGCAGCTTCAAACAGACGAACTATGGCTACACCTTC. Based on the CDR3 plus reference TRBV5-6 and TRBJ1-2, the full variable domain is DAGVTQSPTHLIKTRGQQVTLRCSPKSGHDTVSWYQQALGQGPQFIFQYYEEEERQRGNFPDRFSGHQFPNYSSELNVNALLLGDSALYLCASSFKQTNYGYTFGSGTRLTVV.

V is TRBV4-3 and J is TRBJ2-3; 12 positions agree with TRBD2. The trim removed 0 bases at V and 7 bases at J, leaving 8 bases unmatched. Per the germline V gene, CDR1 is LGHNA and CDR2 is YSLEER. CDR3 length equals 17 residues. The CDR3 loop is CASSQDPLGLAGYTQYF. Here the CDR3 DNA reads TGCGCCAGCAGCCAAGATCCCCTAGGACTAGCGGGGTATACGCAGTATTTT.

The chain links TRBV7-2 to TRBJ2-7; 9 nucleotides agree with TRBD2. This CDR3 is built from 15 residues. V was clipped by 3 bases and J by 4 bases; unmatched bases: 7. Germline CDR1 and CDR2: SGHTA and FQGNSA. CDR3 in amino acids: CASSFTGGGAYEQYF. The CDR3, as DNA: TGTGCCAGCAGCTTTACTGGCGGGGGGGCTTACGAGCAGTACTTC.

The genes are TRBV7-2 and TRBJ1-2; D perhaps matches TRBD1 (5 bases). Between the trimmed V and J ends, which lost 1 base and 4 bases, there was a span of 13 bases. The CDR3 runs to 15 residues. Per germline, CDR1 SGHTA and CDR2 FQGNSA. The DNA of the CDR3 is TGTGCCAGCAGCTTAGAGCGGGGCGCGGGCTATGGCTACACCTTC. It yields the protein CASSLERGAGYGYTF.

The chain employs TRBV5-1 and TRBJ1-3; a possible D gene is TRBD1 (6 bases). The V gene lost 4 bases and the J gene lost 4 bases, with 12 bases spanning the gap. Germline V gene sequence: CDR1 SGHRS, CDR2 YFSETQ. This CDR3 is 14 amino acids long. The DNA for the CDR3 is TGCGCCAGCAGCCCGGGCAGGGGAGGAAACACCATATATTTT. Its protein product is CASSPGRGGNTIYF.

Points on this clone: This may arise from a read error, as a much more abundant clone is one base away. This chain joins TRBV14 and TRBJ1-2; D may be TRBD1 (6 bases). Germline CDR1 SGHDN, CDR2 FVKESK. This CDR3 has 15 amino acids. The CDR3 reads CASNQAVTRGTGYTF. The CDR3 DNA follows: TGTGCCAGCAACCAAGCCGTAACCAGGGGAACTGGCTACACCTTC.

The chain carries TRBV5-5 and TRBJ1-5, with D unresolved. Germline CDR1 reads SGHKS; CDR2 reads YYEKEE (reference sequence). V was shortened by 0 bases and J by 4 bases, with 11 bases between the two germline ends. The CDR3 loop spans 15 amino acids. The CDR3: CASSLGAQSNQPQHF. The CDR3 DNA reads TGTGCCAGCAGCTTGGGGGCGCAGTCAAATCAGCCCCAGCATTTT. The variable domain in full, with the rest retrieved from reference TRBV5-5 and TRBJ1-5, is DAGVTQSPTHLIKTRGQQVTLRCSPISGHKSVSWYQQVLGQGPQFIFQYYEKEERGRGNFPDRFSARQFPNYSSELNVNALLLGDSALYLCASSLGAQSNQPQHFGDGTRLSIL.

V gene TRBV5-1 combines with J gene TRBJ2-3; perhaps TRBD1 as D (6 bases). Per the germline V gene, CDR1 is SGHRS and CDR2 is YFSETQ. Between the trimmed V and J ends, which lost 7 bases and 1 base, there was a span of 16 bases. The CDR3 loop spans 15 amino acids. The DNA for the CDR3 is TGCGCCAGCGCGAGGGGGTCAGGGGGCACAGATACGCAGTATTTT. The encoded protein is CASARGSGGTDTQYF.

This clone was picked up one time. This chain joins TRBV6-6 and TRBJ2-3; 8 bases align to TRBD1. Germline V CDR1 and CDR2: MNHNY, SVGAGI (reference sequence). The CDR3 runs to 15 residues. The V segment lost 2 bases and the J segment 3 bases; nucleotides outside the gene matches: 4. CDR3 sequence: CASSYLTGGTDTQYF. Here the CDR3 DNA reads TGTGCCAGCAGTTACCTAACAGGGGGGACAGATACGCAGTATTTT.

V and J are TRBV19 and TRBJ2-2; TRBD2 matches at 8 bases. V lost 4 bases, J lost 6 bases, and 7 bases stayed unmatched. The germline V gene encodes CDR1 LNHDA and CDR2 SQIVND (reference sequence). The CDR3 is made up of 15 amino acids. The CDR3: CASSNRGGLAGELFF. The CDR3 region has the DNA TGTGCCAGTAGTAACCGCGGGGGGTTGGCCGGGGAGCTGTTTTTT.

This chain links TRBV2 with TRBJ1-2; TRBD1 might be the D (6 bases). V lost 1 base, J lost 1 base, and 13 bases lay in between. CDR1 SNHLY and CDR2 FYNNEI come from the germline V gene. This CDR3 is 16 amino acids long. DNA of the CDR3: TGTGCCAGCAGTGAAGGAGGGGAGGGGGTTAACTATGGCTACACCTTC. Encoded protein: CASSEGGEGVNYGYTF.

CDR3 region: CASSLSLQGSGTEAFF. The CDR3 DNA sequence: TGCGCCAGCAGCCTCTCTTTACAGGGATCGGGCACTGAAGCTTTCTTT. The chain joins TRBV5-1 to TRBJ1-1; D is perhaps TRBD1 (6 bases). The CDR3 contains 16 residues. Germline CDR1 and CDR2: SGHRS and YFSETQ. The V end was cut by 4 bases, the J end by 4 bases, with 20 bases between.

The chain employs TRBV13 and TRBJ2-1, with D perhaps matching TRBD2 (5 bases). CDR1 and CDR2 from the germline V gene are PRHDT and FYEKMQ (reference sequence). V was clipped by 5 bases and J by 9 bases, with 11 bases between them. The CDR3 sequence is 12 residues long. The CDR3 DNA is TGTGCCAGCAGCGTCCTAGCTGGTGAGCAGTTCTTC. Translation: CASSVLAGEQFF.

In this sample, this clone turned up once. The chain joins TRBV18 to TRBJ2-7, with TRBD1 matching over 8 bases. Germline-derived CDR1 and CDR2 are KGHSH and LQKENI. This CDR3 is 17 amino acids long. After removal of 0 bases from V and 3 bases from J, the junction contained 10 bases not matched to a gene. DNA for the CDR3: TGTGCCAGCTCACCACCTATTTTAGGGACAGGAATCTACGAGCAGTACTTC. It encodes CASSPPILGTGIYEQYF.

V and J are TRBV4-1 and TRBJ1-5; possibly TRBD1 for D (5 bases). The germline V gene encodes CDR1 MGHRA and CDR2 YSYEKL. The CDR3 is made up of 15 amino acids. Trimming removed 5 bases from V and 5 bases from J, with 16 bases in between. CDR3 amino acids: CASSAYYGGDQPQHF. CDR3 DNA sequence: TGCGCCAGCAGCGCCTATTACGGGGGAGATCAGCCCCAGCATTTT.

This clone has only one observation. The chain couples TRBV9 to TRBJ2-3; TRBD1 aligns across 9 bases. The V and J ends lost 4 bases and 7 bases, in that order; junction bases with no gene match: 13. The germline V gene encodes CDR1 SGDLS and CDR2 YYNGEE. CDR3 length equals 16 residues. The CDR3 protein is CASSPHRGRKVHTQYF. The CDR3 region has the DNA TGTGCCAGCAGCCCCCACAGGGGGCGTAAGGTACATACGCAGTATTTT.

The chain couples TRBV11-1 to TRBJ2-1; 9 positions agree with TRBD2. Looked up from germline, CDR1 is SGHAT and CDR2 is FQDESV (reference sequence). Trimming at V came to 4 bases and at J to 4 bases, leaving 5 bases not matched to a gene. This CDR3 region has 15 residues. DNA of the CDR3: TGTGCCAGCAGCTCCGGGACTAGCTCTTACAATGAGCAGTTCTTC. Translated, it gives CASSSGTSSYNEQFF.